This T cell receptor (beta chain) appears in the sequencing data of a study of cytomegalovirus exposure and HLA in healthy donors. This CDR3 has 15 residues. V trimming: 4 bases; J trimming: 3 bases; junction bases outside the gene matches: 5. Germline CDR1 is MGHRA and CDR2 is YSYEKL. Researchers ran the PCR with 60 Vbeta and 13 Jbeta primers. Repertoires were generated with immunoSEQ multiplex PCR, while TCRdb's copy carries only in-frame clones and drops some. The sample carries some 270,000 clones, about four fifths recorded once. Overall study results and limits: It was confirmed in vitro that a few of the CMV-associated chains were specific for CMV antigens. Productive rates of about 87% or about 30% were seen for most TCR beta V segments in an earlier analysis. Investigators reported over 150 TCR beta chains as tied to cytomegalovirus.

Notes on this clone: The antigen is not known.

The specimen sequenced was PBMCs. J is TRBJ1-5 and V is TRBV4-1; 8 bases align to TRBD1. The origin of this receptor is a girl aged 2 to 10 in good health and CMV-seronegative. CDR3 DNA sequence: TGCGCCAGCAGCCGTGACAGGGGTACCAATCAGCCCCAGCATTTT. It specifies CASSRDRGTNQPQHF.